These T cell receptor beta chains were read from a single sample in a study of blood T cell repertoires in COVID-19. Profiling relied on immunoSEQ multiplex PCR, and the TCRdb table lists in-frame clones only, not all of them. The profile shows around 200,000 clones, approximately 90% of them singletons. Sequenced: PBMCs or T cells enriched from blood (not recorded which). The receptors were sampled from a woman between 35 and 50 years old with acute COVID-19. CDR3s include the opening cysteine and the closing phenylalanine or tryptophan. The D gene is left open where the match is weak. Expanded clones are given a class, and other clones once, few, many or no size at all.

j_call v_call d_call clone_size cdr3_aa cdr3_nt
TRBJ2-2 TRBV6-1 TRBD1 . CASSERGPGTGELFF TGTGCCAGCAGTGAAAGGGGGCCGGGCACCGGGGAGCTGTTTTTT
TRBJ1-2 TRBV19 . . CASSPQSTASSGYTF TGTGCCAGTAGTCCTCAATCGACAGCCAGCTCTGGCTACACCTTC
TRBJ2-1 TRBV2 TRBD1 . CASSGTGYYNEQFF TGTGCCAGCAGTGGGACAGGGTACTACAATGAGCAGTTCTTC
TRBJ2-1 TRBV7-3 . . CASSLTLVSDEQFF TGTGCCAGCAGCTTAACACTAGTTAGCGATGAGCAGTTCTTC
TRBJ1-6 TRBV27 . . CASSIQGSSYNSPLHF TGTGCCAGCAGTATACAGGGTAGCTCCTATAATTCACCCCTCCACTTT
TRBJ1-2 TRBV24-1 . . CATSQDSYGYTF TGTGCCACCAGTCAGGACAGCTATGGCTACACCTTC
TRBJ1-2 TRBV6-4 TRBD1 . CASSETGSGYGYTF TGTGCCAGCAGTGAGACAGGGTCCGGCTATGGCTACACCTTC
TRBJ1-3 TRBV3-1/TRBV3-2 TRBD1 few CASSQPWTGINRNTIYF TGTGCCAGCAGCCAACCGTGGACAGGGATAAACAGAAACACCATATATTTT
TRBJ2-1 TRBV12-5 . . CASGLNPRPGEQFF TGTGCTAGTGGTTTGAACCCACGACCAGGTGAGCAGTTCTTC
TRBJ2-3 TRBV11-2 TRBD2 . CASSSRLASSTDTQYF TGTGCCAGCAGCTCCAGACTAGCGTCGAGCACAGATACGCAGTATTTT
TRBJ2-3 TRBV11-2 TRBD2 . CASSSLSISGGWDTDTQYF TGTGCCAGCAGCTCCTTATCGATTAGCGGGGGATGGGACACGGATACGCAGTATTTT